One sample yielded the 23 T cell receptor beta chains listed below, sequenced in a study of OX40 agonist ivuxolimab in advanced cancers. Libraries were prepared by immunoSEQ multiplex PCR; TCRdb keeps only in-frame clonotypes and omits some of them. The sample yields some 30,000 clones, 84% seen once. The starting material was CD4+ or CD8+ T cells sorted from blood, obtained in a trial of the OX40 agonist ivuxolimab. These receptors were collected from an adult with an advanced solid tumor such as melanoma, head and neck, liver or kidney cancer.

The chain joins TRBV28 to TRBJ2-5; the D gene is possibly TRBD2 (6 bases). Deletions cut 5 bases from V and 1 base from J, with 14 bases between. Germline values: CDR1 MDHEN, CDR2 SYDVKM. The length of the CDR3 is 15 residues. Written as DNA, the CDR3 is TGTGCCAGCAGTACCCGGGACTCTCCCCAAGAGACCCAGTACTTC. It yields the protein CASSTRDSPQETQYF.

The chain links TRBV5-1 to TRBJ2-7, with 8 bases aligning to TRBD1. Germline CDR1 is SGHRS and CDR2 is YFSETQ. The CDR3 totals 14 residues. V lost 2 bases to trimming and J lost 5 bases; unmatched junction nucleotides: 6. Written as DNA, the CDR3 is TGCGCCAGCAGCTTTACCGGGACAGGAGACGAGCAGTACTTC. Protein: CASSFTGTGDEQYF.

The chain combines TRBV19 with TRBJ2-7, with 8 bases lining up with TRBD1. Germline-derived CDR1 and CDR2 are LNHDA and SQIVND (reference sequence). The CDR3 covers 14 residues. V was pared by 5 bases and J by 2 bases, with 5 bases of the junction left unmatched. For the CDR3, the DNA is TGTGCCAGTAGTCCCGGACAGGGCCCCTACGAGCAGTACTTC. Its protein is CASSPGQGPYEQYF.

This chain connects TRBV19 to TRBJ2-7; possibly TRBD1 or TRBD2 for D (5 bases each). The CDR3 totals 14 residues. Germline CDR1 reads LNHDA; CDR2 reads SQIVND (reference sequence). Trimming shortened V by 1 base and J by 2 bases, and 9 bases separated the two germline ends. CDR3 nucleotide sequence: TGTGCCAGTAGTATAGGGGACGGAGCCTACGAGCAGTACTTC. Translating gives CASSIGDGAYEQYF.

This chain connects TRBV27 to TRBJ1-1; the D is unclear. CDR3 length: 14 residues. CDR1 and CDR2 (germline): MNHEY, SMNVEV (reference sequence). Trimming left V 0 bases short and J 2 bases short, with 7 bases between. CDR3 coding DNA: TGTGCCAGCAGTTTATCAGGCGCCAACACTGAAGCTTTCTTT. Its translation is CASSLSGANTEAFF.

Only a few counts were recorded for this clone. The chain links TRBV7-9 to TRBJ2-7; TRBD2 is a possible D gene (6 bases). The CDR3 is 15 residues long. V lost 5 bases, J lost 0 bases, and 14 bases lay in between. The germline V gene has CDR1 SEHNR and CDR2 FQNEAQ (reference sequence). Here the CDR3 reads CASSGEGGSSYEQYF. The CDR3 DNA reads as TGTGCCAGCAGCGGGGAAGGAGGGAGCTCCTACGAGCAGTACTTC.

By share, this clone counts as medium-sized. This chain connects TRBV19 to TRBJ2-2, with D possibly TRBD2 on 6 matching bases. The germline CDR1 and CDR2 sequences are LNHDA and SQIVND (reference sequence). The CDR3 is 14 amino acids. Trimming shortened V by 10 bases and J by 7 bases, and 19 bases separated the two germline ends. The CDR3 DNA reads TGTGCCACCTCCCCTGCGGGAATGGTCGGGGAGCTGTTTTTT. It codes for CATSPAGMVGELFF.

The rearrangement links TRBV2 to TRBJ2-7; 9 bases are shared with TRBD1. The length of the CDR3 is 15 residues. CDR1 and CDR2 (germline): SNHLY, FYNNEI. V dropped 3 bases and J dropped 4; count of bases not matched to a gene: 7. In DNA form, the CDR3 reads TGTGCCAGCAGTGATCTACAGGGGGCTTTTTACGAGCAGTACTTC. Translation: CASSDLQGAFYEQYF.

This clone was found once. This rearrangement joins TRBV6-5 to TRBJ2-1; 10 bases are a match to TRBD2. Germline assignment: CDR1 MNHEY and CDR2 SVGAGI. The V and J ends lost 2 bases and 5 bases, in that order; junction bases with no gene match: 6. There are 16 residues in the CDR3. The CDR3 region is CASSYPTSGTHNEQFF. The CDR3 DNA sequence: TGTGCCAGCAGTTACCCCACTAGCGGGACCCACAATGAGCAGTTCTTC.

The DNA for the CDR3 is TGTGCCAGCAGTCACAGTAGGGGGGGGGCGCGCACCTACGAGCAGTACTTC. Translation: CASSHSRGGARTYEQYF. The chain joins TRBV27 to TRBJ2-7; tentatively, D is TRBD2 (7 bases). The CDR3 is made up of 17 amino acids. In germline, CDR1 is MNHEY, CDR2 SMNVEV (reference sequence). Trimming left V 5 bases short and J 2 bases short, with 22 bases between.

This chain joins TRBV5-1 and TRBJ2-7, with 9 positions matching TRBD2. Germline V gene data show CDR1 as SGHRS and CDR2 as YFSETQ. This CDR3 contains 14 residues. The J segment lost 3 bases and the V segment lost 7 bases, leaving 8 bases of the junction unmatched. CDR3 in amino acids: CASGYSGGIYEQYF. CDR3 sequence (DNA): TGCGCCAGCGGCTATAGCGGGGGAATCTACGAGCAGTACTTC.

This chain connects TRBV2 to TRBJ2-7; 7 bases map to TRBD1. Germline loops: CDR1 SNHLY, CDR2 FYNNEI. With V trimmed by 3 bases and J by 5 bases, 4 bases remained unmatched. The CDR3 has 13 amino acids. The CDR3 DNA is TGTGCCAGCAGTGAGGCTACAGGGGACGAGCAGTACTTC. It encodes CASSEATGDEQYF. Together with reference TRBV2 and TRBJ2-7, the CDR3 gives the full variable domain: EPEVTQTPSHQVTQMGQEVILRCVPISNHLYFYWYRQILGQKVEFLVSFYNNEISEKSEIFDDQFSVERPDGSNFTLKIRSTKLEDSAMYFCASSEATGDEQYFGPGTRLTVT.

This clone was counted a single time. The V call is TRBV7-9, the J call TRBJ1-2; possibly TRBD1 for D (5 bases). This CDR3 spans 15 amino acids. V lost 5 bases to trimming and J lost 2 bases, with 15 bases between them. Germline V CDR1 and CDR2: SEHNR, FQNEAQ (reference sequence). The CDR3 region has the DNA TGTGCCAGCAGCCCAGCAGGGAGAGGGAACTATGGCTACACCTTC. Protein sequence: CASSPAGRGNYGYTF.

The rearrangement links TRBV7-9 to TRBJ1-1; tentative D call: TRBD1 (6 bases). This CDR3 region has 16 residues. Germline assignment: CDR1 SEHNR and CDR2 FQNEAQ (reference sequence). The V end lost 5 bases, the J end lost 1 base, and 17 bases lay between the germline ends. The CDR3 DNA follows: TGTGCCAGCAGCCGGGCCATTTTGACAGGGAACACTGAAGCTTTCTTT. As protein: CASSRAILTGNTEAFF.

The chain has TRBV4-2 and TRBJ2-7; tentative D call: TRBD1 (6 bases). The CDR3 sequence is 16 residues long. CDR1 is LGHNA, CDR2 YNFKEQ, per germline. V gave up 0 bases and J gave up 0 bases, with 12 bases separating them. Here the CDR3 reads CASSQDSGDNSYEQYF. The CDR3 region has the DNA TGTGCCAGCAGCCAAGATTCTGGGGACAACTCCTACGAGCAGTACTTC.

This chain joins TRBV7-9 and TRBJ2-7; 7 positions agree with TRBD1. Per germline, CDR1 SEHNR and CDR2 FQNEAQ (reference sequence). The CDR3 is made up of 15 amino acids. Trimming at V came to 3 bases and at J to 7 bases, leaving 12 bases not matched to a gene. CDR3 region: CASSFLPFTGDEQYF. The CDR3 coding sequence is TGTGCCAGCAGCTTCCTCCCCTTTACAGGGGATGAGCAGTACTTC.

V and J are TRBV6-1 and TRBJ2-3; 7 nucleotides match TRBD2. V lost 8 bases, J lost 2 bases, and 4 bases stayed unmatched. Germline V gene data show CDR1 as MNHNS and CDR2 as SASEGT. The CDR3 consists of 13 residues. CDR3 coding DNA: TGTGCCAGCGTGGGGAGGGTCACAGATACGCAGTATTTT. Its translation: CASVGRVTDTQYF.

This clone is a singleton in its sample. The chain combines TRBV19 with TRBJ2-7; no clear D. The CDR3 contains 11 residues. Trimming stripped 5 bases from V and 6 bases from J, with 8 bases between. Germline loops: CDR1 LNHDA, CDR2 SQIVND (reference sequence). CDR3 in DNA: TGTGCCAGTAGTTCTGGCCCCGAGCAGTACTTC. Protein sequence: CASSSGPEQYF.

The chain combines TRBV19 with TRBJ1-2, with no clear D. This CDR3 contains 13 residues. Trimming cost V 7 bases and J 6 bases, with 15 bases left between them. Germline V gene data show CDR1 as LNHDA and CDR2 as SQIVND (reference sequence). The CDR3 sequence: CASTTFDPHGYTF. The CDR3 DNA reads TGTGCCAGTACCACATTCGACCCCCATGGCTACACCTTC.

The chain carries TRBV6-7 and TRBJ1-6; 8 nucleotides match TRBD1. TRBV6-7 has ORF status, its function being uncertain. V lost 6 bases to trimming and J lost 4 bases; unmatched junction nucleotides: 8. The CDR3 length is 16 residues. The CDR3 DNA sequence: TGTGCCAGCAGCCATGACAGGGGATGTTATAATTCACCCCTCCACTTT. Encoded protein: CASSHDRGCYNSPLHF.

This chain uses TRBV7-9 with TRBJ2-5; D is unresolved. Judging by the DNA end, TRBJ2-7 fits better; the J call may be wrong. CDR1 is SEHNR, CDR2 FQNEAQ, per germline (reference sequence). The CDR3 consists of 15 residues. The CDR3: CASSLSADTYDEQYF. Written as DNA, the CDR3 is TGTGCCAGCAGCTTAAGCGCGGATACCTACGACGAGCAGTACTTC.

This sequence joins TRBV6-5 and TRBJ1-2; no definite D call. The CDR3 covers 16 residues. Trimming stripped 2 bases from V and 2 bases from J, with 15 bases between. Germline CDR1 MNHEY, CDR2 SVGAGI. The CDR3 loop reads CASSYEASGHNYGYTF. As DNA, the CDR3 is TGTGCCAGCAGTTACGAGGCCTCTGGGCACAACTATGGCTACACCTTC.

CDR3 coding DNA: TGCGCCAGCAGCCAGACAACCTCGTACAATGAGCAGTTCTTC. Its translation: CASSQTTSYNEQFF. This chain connects TRBV4-3 to TRBJ2-1; D unresolved. V was pared by 3 bases and J by 4 bases, with 10 bases between. Looked up from germline, CDR1 is LGHNA and CDR2 is YSLEER. CDR3 length equals 14 residues.